This T cell receptor beta chain was profiled in a study of blood T cell repertoires in COVID-19. Trimming took 6 bases from V and 7 from J, leaving 7 bases between them. Germline CDR1 MDHEN, CDR2 SYDVKM. This CDR3 comprises 12 residues. Some clones are missing from TCRdb's copy, which holds only in-frame ones; the method was immunoSEQ multiplex PCR. Among about 140,000 clones listed, around 86% were seen once. The sequence derives from a woman at least 80 years old with acute or convalescent COVID-19. Sequencing used peripheral blood. This chain links TRBV28 with TRBJ1-6; D is uncertain. CDR3 region: CASSEENSPLHF. The CDR3, as DNA: TGTGCCAGCAGCGAAGAGAATTCACCCCTCCACTTT.